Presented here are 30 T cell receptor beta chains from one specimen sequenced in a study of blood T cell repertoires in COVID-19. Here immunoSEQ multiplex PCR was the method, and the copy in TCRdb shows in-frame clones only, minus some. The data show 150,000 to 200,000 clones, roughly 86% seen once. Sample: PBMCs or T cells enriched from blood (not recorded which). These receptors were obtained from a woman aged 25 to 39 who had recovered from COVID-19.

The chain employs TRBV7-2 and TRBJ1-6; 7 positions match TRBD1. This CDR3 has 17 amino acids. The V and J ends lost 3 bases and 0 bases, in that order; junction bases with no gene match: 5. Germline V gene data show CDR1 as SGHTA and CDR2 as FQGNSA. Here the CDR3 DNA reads TGTGCCAGCAGCTTGGGGACAGAATACTCCTATAATTCACCCCTCCACTTT. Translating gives CASSLGTEYSYNSPLHF.

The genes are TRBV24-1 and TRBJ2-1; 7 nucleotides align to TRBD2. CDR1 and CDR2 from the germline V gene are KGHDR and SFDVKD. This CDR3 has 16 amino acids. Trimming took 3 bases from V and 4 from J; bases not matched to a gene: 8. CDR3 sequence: CATSDRRLATYNEQFF. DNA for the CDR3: TGTGCCACCAGTGATCGCCGACTAGCTACGTACAATGAGCAGTTCTTC.

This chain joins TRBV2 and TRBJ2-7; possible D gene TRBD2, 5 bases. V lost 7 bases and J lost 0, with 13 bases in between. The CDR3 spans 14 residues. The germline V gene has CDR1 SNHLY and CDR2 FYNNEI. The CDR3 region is CASIWRLNSYEQYF. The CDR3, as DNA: TGTGCCAGCATCTGGAGGTTAAACTCCTACGAGCAGTACTTC.

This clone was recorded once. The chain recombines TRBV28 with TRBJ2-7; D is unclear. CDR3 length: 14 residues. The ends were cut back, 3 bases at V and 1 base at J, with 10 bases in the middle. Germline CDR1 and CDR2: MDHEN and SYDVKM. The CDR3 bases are TGTGCCAGCAGTTTTCCCCTAGATTCCTACGAGCAGTACTTC. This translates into CASSFPLDSYEQYF.

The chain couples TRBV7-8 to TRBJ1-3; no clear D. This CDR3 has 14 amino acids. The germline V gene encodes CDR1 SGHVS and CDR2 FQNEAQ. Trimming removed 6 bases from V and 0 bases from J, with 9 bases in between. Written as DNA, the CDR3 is TGTGCCAGCAGAGAAAGCGGCTCTGGAAACACCATATATTTT. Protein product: CASRESGSGNTIYF.

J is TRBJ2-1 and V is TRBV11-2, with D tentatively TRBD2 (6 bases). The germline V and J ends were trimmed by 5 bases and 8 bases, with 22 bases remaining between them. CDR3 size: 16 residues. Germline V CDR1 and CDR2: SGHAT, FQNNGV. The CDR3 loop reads CASSPGTPTPGDEQFF. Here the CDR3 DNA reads TGTGCCAGCAGCCCGGGAACTCCCACGCCGGGGGATGAGCAGTTCTTC.

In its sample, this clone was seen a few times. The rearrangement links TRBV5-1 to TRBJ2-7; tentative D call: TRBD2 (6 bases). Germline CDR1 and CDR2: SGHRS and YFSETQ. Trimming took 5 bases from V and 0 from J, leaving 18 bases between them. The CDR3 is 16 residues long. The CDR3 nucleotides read TGCGCCAGCAGGCGAGCAGCGGGTCAGAGCTCCTACGAGCAGTACTTC. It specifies CASRRAAGQSSYEQYF.

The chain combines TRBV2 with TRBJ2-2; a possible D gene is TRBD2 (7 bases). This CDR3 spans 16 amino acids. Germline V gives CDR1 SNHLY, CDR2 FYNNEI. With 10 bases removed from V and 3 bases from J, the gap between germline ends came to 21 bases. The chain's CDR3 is CATSPRGGPDTGELFF. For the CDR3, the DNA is TGTGCCACCTCCCCTAGGGGGGGTCCGGACACCGGGGAGCTGTTTTTT. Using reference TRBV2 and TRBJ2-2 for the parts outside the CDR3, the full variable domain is EPEVTQTPSHQVTQMGQEVILRCVPISNHLYFYWYRQILGQKVEFLVSFYNNEISEKSEIFDDQFSVERPDGSNFTLKIRSTKLEDSAMYFCATSPRGGPDTGELFFGEGSRLTVL.

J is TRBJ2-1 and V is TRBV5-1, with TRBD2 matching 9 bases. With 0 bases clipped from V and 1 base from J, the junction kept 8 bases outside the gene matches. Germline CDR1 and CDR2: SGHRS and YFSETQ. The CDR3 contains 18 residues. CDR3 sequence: CASSLGLAGPISYNEQFF. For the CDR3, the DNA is TGCGCCAGCAGCTTGGGGCTAGCGGGACCAATATCCTACAATGAGCAGTTCTTC.

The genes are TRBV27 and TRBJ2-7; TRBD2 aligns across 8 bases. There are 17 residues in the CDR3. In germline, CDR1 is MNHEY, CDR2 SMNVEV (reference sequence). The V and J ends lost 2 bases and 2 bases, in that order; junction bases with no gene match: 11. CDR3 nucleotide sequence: TGTGCCAGCAGTTTAGTTGATGGTAGCGGGATTCCCTACGAGCAGTACTTC. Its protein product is CASSLVDGSGIPYEQYF.

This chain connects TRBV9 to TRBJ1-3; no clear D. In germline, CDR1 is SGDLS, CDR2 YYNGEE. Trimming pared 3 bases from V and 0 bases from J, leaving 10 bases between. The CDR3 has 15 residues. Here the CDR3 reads CASSAGKPSGNTIYF. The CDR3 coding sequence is TGTGCCAGCAGCGCAGGAAAACCCTCTGGAAACACCATATATTTT.

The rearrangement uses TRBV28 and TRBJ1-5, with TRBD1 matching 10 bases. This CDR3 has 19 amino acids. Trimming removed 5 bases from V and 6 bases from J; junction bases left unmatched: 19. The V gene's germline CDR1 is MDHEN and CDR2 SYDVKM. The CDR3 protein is CASSLPAGTGALGSQPQHF. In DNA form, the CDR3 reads TGTGCCAGCAGTCTTCCCGCCGGGACAGGGGCTTTGGGTAGTCAGCCCCAGCATTTT.

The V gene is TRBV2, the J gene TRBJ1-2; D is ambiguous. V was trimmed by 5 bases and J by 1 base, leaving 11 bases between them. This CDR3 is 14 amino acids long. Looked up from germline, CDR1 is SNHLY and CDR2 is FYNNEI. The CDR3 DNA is TGTGCCAGCAGTTGGGCCCGTGTTAACTATGGCTACACCTTC. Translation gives CASSWARVNYGYTF. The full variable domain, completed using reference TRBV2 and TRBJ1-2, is EPEVTQTPSHQVTQMGQEVILRCVPISNHLYFYWYRQILGQKVEFLVSFYNNEISEKSEIFDDQFSVERPDGSNFTLKIRSTKLEDSAMYFCASSWARVNYGYTFGSGTRLTVV.

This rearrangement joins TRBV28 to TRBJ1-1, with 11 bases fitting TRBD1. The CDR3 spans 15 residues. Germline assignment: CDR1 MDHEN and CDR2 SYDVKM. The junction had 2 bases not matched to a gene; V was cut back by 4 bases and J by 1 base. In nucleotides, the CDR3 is TGTGCCAGCAGTTCCGGGACAGGGGGGAACACTGAAGCTTTCTTT. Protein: CASSSGTGGNTEAFF.

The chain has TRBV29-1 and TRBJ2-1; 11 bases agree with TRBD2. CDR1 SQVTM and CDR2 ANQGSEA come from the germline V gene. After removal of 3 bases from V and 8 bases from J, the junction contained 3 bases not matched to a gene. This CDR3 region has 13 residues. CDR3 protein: CSVETSGIDEQFF. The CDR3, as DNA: TGCAGCGTTGAGACTAGCGGGATTGATGAGCAGTTCTTC.

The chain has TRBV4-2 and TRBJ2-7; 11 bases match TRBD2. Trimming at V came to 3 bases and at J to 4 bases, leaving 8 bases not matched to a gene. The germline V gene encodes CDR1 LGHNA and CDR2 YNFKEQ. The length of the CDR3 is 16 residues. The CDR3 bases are TGTGCCAGCAGCCAGGAACTAGCGGGGGCCCTATACGAGCAGTACTTC. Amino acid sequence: CASSQELAGALYEQYF.

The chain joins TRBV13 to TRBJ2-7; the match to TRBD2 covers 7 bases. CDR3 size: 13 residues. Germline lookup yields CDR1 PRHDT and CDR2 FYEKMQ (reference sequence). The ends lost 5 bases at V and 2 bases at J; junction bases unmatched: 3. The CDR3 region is CASSGGTTYEQYF. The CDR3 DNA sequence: TGTGCCAGCAGCGGCGGGACTACCTACGAGCAGTACTTC.

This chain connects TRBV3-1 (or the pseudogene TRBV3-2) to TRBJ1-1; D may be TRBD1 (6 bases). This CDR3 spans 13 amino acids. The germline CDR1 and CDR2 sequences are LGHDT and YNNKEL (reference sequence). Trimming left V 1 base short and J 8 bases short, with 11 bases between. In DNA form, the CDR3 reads TGTGCCAGCAGCCAAGTTCAGGGGAACGAAGCTTTCTTT. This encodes CASSQVQGNEAFF.

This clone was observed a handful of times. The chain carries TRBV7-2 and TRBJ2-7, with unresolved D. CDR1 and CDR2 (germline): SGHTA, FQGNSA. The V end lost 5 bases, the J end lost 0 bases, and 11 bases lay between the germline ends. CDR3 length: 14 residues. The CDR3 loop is CASSQMASSYEQYF. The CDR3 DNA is TGTGCCAGCAGCCAAATGGCCTCCTCCTACGAGCAGTACTTC.

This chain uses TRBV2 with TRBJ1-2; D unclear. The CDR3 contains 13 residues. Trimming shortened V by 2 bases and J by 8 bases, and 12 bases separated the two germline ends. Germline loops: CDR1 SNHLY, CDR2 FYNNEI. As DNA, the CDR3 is TGTGCCAGCAGTGAACTGGCGGGTATCGGCTACACCTTC. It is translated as CASSELAGIGYTF.

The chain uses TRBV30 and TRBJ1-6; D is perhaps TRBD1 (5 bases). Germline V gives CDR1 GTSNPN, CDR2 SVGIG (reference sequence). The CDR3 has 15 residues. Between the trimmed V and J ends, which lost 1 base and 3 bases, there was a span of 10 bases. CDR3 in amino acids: CAWSATALYNSPLHF. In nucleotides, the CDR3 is TGTGCCTGGAGTGCGACAGCTCTCTATAATTCACCCCTCCACTTT.

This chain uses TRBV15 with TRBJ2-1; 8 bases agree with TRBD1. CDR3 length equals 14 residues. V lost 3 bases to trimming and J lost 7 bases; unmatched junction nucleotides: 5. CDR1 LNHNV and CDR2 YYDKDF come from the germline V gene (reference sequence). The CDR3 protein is CATSRPDRANEQFF. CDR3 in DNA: TGTGCCACCAGCAGGCCGGACAGGGCGAATGAGCAGTTCTTC. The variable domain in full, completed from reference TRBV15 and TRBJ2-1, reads DAMVIQNPRYQVTQFGKPVTLSCSQTLNHNVMYWYQQKSSQAPKLLFHYYDKDFNNEADTPDNFQSRRPNTSFCFLDIRSPGLGDTAMYLCATSRPDRANEQFFGPGTRLTVL.

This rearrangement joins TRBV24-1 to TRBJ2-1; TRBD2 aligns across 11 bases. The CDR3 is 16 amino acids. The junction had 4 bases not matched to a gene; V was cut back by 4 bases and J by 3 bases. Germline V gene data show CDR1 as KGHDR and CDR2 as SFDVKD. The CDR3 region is CATSERGLADYNEQFF. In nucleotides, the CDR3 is TGTGCCACCAGTGAAAGGGGACTAGCGGACTACAATGAGCAGTTCTTC.

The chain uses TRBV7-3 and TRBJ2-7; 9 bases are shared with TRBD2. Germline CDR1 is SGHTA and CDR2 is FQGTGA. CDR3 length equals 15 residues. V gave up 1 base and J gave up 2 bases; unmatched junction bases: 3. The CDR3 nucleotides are TGTGCCAGCAGCTTAATGGCGGGAGGGCCCTACGAGCAGTACTTC. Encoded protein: CASSLMAGGPYEQYF.

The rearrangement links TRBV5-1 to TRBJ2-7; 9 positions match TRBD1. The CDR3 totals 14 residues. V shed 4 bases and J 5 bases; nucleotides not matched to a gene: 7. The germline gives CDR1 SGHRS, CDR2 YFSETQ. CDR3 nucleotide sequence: TGCGCCAGCAGCGCGACAGGGGGTAACCACGAGCAGTACTTC. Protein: CASSATGGNHEQYF.

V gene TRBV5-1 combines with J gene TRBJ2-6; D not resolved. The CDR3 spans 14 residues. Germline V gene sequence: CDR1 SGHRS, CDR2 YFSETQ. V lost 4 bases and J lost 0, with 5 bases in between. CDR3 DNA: TGCGCCAGCAGCATAGACTCTGGGGCCAACGTCCTGACTTTC. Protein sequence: CASSIDSGANVLTF.

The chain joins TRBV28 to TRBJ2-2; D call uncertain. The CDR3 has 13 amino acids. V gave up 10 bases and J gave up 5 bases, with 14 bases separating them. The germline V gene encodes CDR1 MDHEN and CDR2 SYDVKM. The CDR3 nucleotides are TGTGCCACCTTAAAATCGGTTACCGGGGAGCTGTTTTTT. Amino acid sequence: CATLKSVTGELFF.

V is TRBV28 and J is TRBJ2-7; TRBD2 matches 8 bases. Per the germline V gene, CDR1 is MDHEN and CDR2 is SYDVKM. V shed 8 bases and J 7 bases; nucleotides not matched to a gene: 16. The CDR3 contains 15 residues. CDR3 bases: TGTGCCAGCCGATGGGGATCCTCAGCGGGAGCTGAGCAGTACTTC. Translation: CASRWGSSAGAEQYF.

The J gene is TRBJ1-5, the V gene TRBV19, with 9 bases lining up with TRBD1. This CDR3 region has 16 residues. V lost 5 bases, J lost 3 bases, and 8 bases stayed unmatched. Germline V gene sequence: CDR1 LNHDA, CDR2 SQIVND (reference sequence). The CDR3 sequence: CASSRSGQGYNQPQHF. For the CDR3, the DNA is TGTGCCAGTAGTCGCTCGGGACAGGGCTACAATCAGCCCCAGCATTTT.

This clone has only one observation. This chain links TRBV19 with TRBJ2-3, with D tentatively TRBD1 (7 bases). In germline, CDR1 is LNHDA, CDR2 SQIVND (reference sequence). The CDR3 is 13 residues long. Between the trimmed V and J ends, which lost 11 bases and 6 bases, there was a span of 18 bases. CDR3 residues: CASNRGGSDTQYF. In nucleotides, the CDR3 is TGTGCCTCAAACAGGGGAGGTTCTGATACGCAGTATTTT.